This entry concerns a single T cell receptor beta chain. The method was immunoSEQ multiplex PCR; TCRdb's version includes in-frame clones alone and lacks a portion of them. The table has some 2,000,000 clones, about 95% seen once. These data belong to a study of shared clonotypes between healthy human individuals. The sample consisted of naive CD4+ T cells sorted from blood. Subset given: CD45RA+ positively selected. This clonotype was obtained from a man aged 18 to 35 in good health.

CDR3 DNA sequence: TGTGCCAGCTCACCATTTGCGGGGGGACAGGGAAGTGATCAGCCCCAGCATTTT. This encodes CASSPFAGGQGSDQPQHF. The chain links TRBV18 to TRBJ1-5; 9 bases align to TRBD1. The CDR3 sequence is 18 residues long. V shed 2 bases, J shed 5 bases, and the junction held 13 bases outside the gene matches. In germline, CDR1 is KGHSH, CDR2 LQKENI.